These T cell receptor beta chains were read from a single sample in a study of blood T cells in healthy people across ages. TCRdb called the 5' RACE reads again in MiXCR, with one record for every CDR3 protein. The repertoire includes about 1.4 million distinct CDR3 sequences, 55% to 75% of them detected once, and over 6.5% sits in the top ten. Sequences were obtained from blood. The receptors originated from a man aged 18 to 30 in good health. Both conserved end residues are part of each CDR3. The D gene is left open where the match is weak. For some rows the clone size is stated as once, few or many, or as a class when expanded; others skip it.

cdr3_nt | cdr3_aa | clone_size | j_call | d_call | v_call
TGTGCCACCAGCAGAGATCTGGAGGGATATTATGGCTACACCTTC | CATSRDLEGYYGYTF | few | TRBJ1-2 | NA | TRBV15
TGTGCCAGCAAGCGCCCGGGACAGGAACAAGAGACCCAGTACTTC | CASKRPGQEQETQYF | NA | TRBJ2-5 | TRBD1 | TRBV6-2/TRBV6-3
TGTGCTAGCAGCCGGACAGAGGGCTGGGAGCAGTTCTTC | CASSRTEGWEQFF | NA | TRBJ2-1 | NA | TRBV7-7
TGTGCCAGCAGTGTGGGCGTTTTAGGGGAGCAGTACTTC | CASSVGVLGEQYF | NA | TRBJ2-7 | NA | TRBV25-1
TGTGCCAGCAGTCTACAGGGTTTTTCGGGTCCCCGTGAGCAGTTCTTC | CASSLQGFSGPREQFF | NA | TRBJ2-1 | NA | TRBV6-2/TRBV6-3
TGTGCCAGCAGCGTAGGCGGCTCACTTTCCTACAATGAGCAGTACTTC | CASSVGGSLSYNEQYF | NA | TRBJ2-7 | NA | TRBV9
TGTGCCAGCAGTTTATCGGGCGTTGGCGGTGTGATGGGCAATGAGCAGTTCTTC | CASSLSGVGGVMGNEQFF | NA | TRBJ2-1 | NA | TRBV27
TGCGCCAGCAGCTCACGGGCCAGCTCCTACGAGCAGTACTTC | CASSSRASSYEQYF | NA | TRBJ2-7 | NA | TRBV5-1
TGCAGCGTTGATAAGGCTGGGGCCGGAACTGAAGCTTTCTTT | CSVDKAGAGTEAFF | NA | TRBJ1-1 | NA | TRBV29-1
TGTGCCAGCAGTGTTCGGGGGTCAGATACGCAGTATTTT | CASSVRGSDTQYF | few | TRBJ2-3 | NA | TRBV25-1
TGCGCCAGCAGTAAGCACAGGGGGCTTTACAATGAGCAGTTCTTC | CASSKHRGLYNEQFF | NA | TRBJ2-1 | TRBD1 | TRBV4-1
TGTGCCAGCAGCCCCAGGGCAGGGGGTGGGAACACTGAAGCTTTCTTT | CASSPRAGGGNTEAFF | NA | TRBJ1-1 | TRBD1 | TRBV4-2
TGTGCCAGCAGCTTAGTACAGGGCTCGCAGCCCCAGCATTTT | CASSLVQGSQPQHF | few | TRBJ1-5 | NA | TRBV7-2
TGCGCCAGCAGCGTCCCAGGGTCCACCATATATTTT | CASSVPGSTIYF | NA | TRBJ1-3 | NA | TRBV5-1
TGTGCCAGCATTGGGTGGTTAGGAATTCCCACAGATACGCAGTATTTT | CASIGWLGIPTDTQYF | NA | TRBJ2-3 | NA | TRBV2
TGTGCCAGCAGCCAAGATCTTCGAGGTAGGGGAGGATACAATGAGCAGTTCTTC | CASSQDLRGRGGYNEQFF | few | TRBJ2-1 | NA | TRBV3-1
TGTGCCATCAGTGGGGTCGGGACAGATCTCTACGAGCAGTACTTC | CAISGVGTDLYEQYF | NA | TRBJ2-7 | TRBD1 | TRBV10-3